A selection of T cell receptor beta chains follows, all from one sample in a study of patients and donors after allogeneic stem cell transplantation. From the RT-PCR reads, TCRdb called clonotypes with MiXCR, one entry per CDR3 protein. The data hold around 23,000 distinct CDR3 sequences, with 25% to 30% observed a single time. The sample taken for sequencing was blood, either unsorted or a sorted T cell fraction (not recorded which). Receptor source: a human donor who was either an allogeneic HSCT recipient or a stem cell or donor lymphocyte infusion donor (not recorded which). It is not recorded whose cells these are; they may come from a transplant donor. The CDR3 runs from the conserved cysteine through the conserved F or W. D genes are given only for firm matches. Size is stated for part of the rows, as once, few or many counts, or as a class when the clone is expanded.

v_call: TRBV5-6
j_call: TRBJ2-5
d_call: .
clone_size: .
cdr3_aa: CASSLLRGFQETQYF
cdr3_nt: TGTGCCAGCAGCTTGTTGCGGGGATTCCAAGAGACCCAGTACTTC

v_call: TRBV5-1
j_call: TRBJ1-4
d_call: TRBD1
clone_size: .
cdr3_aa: CASSLDRGGDYEKLFF
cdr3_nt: TGCGCCAGCAGCTTGGACAGGGGTGGAGATTATGAAAAACTGTTTTTT

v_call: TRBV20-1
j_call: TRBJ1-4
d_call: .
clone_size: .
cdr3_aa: CSAYLATNEKLFF
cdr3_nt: TGCAGTGCATACTTGGCAACTAATGAAAAACTGTTTTTT

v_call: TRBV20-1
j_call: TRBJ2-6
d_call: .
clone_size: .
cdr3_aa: CSAAASGANVLTF
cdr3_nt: TGCAGTGCCGCAGCCTCTGGGGCCAACGTCCTGACTTTC

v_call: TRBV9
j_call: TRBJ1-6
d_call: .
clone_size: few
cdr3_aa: CASSATPGDSPLHF
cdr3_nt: TGTGCCAGCAGCGCCACCCCGGGGGACTCACCCCTCCACTTT

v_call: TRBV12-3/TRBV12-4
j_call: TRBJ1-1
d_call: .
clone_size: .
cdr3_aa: CASSLWGFMNTEAFF
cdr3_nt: TGTGCCAGCAGTTTGTGGGGCTTCATGAACACTGAAGCTTTCTTT

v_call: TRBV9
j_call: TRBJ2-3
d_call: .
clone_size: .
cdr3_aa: CASSDRDYRANTQYF
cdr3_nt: TGTGCCAGCAGCGACCGGGACTACAGGGCGAATACGCAGTATTTT

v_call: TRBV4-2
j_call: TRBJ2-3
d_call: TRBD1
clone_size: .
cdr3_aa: CASSQATGQGNTDTQYF
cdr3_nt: TGTGCCAGCAGCCAAGCGACGGGACAGGGAAACACAGATACGCAGTATTTT

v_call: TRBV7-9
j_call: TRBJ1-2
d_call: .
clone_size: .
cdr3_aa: CASSPGDANYGYTF
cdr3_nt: TGTGCCAGCAGCCCAGGGGACGCTAACTATGGCTACACCTTC

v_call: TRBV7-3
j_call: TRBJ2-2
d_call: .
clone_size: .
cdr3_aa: CASSLEGHTGELFF
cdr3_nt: TGTGCCAGCAGCTTAGAGGGACACACCGGGGAGCTGTTTTTT

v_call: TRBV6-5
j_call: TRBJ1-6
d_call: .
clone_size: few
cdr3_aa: CASSYSPGLNSPLHF
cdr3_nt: TGTGCCAGCAGTTACTCGCCAGGACTTAATTCACCCCTCCACTTT

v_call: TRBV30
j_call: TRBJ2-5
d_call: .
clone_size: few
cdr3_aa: CAWSYPPRVRDQYF
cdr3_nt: TGTGCCTGGAGTTACCCCCCGCGGGTCAGGGACCAGTACTTC

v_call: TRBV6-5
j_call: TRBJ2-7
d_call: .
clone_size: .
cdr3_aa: CASIPQGRYEQYF
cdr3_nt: TGTGCCAGCATCCCACAGGGCAGGTACGAGCAGTACTTC

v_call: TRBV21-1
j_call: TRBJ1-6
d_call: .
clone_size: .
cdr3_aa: CASSKQGHSPLHF
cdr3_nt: TGTGCCAGCAGCAAACAGGGCCATTCACCCCTCCACTTT

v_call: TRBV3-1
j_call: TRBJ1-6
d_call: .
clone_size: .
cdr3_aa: CASTFQGNSPLHF
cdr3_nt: TGTGCCAGCACTTTCCAGGGGAATTCACCCCTCCACTTT

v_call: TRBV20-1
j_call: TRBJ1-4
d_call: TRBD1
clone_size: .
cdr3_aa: CSANRDSNEKLFF
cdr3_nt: TGCAGTGCAAACCGGGACAGTAATGAAAAACTGTTTTTT

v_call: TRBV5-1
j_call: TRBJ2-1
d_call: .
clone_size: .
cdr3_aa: CASSLFGPYNEQFF
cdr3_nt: TGCGCCAGCAGCTTGTTCGGGCCCTACAATGAGCAGTTCTTC

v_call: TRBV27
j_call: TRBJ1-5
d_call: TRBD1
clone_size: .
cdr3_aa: CAGSPWDSYNQPQHF
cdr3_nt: TGTGCCGGCAGTCCCTGGGACAGTTATAATCAGCCCCAGCATTTT

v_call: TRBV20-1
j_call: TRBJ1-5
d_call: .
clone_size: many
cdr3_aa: CSATGQPQHF
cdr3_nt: TGCAGTGCTACCGGTCAGCCCCAGCATTTT

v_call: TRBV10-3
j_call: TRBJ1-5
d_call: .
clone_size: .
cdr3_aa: CAISEDTSNQPQHF
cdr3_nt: TGTGCCATCAGTGAAGACACTAGCAATCAGCCCCAGCATTTT

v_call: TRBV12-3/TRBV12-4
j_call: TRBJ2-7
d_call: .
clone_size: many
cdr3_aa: CASSPSSYEQYF
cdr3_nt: TGTGCCAGCAGCCCGAGCTCCTACGAGCAGTACTTC

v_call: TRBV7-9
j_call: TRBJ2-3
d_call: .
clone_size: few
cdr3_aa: CASSLGSHTQYF
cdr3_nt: TGTGCCAGCAGCTTAGGTTCCCATACGCAGTATTTT

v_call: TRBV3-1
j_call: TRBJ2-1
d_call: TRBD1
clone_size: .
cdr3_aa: CASSQPGTAYEQFF
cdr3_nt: TGTGCCAGCAGCCAACCTGGGACAGCCTATGAGCAGTTCTTC

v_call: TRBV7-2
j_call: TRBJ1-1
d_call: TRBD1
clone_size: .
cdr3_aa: CASSYRGTEAFF
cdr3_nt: TGTGCCAGCAGCTACAGGGGTACTGAAGCTTTCTTT

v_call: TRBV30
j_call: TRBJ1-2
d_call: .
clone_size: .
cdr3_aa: CAWSVAYGYTF
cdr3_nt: TGTGCCTGGAGTGTTGCCTATGGCTACACCTTC

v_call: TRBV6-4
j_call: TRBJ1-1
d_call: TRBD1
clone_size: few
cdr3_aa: CANDRDYTEAFF
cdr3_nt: TGTGCCAACGACAGGGATTATACTGAAGCTTTCTTT

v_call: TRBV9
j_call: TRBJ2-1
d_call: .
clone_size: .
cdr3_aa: CASSSRGCSYNEQFF
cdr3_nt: TGTGCCAGCAGCTCAAGAGGTTGCTCCTACAATGAGCAGTTCTTC

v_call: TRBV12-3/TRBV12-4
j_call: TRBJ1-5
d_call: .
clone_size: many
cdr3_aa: CASSYRRDSNQPQHF
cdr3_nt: TGTGCCAGCAGTTACCGGAGGGATAGCAATCAGCCCCAGCATTTT

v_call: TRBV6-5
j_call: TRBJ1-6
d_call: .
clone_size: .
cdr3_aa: CASTRGAYNSPLHF
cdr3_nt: TGTGCCAGCACAAGGGGGGCCTATAATTCACCCCTCCACTTT

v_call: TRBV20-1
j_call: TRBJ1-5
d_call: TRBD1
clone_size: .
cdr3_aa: CSARQGMGQPQHF
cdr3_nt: TGCAGTGCCCGACAGGGGATGGGGCAGCCCCAGCATTTT

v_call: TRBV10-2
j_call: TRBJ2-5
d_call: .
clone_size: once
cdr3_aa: CASSESGTTQYF
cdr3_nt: TGCGCCAGCAGTGAGTCGGGGACCACGCAGTACTTC

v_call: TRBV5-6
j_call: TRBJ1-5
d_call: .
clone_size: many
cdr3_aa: CASRSSGYSNQPQHF
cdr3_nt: TGTGCCAGCCGTTCCTCAGGCTATAGCAATCAGCCCCAGCATTTT

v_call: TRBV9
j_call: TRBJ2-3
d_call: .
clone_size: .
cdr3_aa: CASSRRDPTDTQYF
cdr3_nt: TGTGCCAGCAGCAGAAGGGATCCCACAGATACGCAGTATTTT

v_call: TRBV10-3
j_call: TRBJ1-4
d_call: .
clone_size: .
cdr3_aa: CATQASTNEKLFF
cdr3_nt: TGTGCCACACAAGCCTCAACTAATGAAAAACTGTTTTTT

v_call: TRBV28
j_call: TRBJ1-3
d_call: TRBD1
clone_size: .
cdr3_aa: CASSFRDRGNTIYF
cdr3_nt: TGTGCCAGCAGTTTCCGGGACAGGGGAAACACCATATATTTT

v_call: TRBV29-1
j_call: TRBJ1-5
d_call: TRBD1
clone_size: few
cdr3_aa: CSVGTGWDQPQHF
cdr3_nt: TGCAGCGTCGGGACAGGGTGGGATCAGCCCCAGCATTTT

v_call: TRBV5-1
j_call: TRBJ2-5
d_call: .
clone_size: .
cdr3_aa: CASSARGPETQYF
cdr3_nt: TGCGCCAGCAGCGCTAGAGGGCCAGAGACCCAGTACTTC

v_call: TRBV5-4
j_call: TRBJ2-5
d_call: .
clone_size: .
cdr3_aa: CTTETSPGAGETQYF
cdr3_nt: TGTACCACCGAGACCTCCCCGGGGGCCGGGGAGACCCAGTACTTC

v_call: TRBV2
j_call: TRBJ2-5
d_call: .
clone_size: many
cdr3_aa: CASDRDSGGETQYF
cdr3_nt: TGTGCCAGCGACCGGGACAGTGGAGGGGAGACCCAGTACTTC

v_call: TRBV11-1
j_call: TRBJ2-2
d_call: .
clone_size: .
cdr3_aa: CASSPGSRVGELFF
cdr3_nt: TGTGCCAGCAGTCCTGGTTCCAGGGTCGGGGAGCTGTTTTTT

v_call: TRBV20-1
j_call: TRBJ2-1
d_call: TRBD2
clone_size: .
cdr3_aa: CSAPRGLAGGGWQFF
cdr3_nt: TGCAGTGCACCCCGGGGACTAGCGGGGGGTGGTTGGCAGTTCTTC

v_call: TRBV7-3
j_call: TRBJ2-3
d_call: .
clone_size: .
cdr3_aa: CASSSPGANTQYF
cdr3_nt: TGTGCCAGCAGCTCACCAGGGGCAAATACGCAGTATTTT

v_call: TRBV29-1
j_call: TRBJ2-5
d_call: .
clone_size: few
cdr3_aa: CSLGQETQYF
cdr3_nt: TGCAGCCTCGGGCAAGAGACCCAGTACTTC

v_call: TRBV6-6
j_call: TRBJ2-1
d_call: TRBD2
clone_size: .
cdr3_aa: CASRRLAGGLGNEQFF
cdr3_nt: TGTGCCAGCAGACGACTAGCGGGGGGGCTGGGCAATGAGCAGTTCTTC

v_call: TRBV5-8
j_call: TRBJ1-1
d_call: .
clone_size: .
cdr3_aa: CASSYHTEAFF
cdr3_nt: TGTGCCAGCAGCTATCACACTGAAGCTTTCTTT

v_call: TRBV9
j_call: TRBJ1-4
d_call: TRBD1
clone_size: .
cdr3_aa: CASSVGRQGAVLFF
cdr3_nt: TGTGCCAGCAGCGTAGGGAGACAGGGGGCGGTGCTGTTTTTT